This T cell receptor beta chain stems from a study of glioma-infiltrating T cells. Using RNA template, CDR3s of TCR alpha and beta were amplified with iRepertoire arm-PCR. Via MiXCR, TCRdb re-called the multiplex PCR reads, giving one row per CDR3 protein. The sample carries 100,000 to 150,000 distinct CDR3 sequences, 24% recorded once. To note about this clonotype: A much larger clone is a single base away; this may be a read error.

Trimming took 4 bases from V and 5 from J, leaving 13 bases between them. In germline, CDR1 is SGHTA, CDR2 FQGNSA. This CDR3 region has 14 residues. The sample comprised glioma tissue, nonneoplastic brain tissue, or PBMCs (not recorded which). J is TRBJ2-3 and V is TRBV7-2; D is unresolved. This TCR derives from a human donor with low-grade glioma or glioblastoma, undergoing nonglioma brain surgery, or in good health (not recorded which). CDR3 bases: TGTGCCAGCAGCTCCCCCCTGGACCTAGATACGCAGTATTTT. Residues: CASSSPLDLDTQYF.